This T cell receptor beta chain was recorded in a study of siplizumab effects on memory and regulatory T cells. Study conclusions and caveats: Sequences below about 10^-5 frequency were poorly captured, and few alloreactive clones mapped to unstimulated subsets. Naive or memory phenotype assignment was not possible for roughly 80-97% of proliferating CD4+ or CD8+ clones.

Assays were performed on roughly 10^5 TCR templates per sample. TCRdb's table, derived via immunoSEQ multiplex PCR, lists solely in-frame clones and lacks some. The sample lists about 100,000 clones, 94% occurring once. CDR3 length: 14 amino acids. The germline V gene has CDR1 GTSNPN and CDR2 SVGIG (reference sequence). Trimming removed 3 bases from V and 4 bases from J; junction bases left unmatched: 3. Comment on this clone: Its antigen is currently unknown.

The chain joins TRBV30 to TRBJ2-1, with TRBD1 identical over 10 bases. This TCR derives from a human donor in good health. Input material: non-Treg CD4+ T cells sorted from blood. The CDR3 DNA is TGTGCCTGGAGCCGGGACAGGGGTTACAATGAGCAGTTCTTC. Its translation: CAWSRDRGYNEQFF.